Each of the 3 T cell receptor beta chains below was sequenced from the same sample in a study of blood T cell repertoires in COVID-19 (TCRdb year 2020). Libraries were made using the immunoSEQ multiplex PCR assay. TCRdb retrieved this table from immuneACCESS and kept in-frame rearrangements only. Not all clones are present; in checked studies, unresolved V genes account for under half, and no reason is known for the remainder. This sample comprises about 64,000 clones, approximately 90% of them detected only once. The ten largest clones add up to 3.2% of the sample. Sequenced: peripheral blood. The receptors stem from a man aged 50-60 years with active COVID-19.

A word on this clone: The same CDR3 also results from other DNA sequences found in this sample. V is TRBV19 and J is TRBJ1-2; unclear D gene. With 9 bases removed from V and 0 bases from J, the gap between germline ends came to 11 bases. The V gene's germline CDR1 is LNHDA and CDR2 SQIVND (reference sequence). This CDR3 comprises 13 residues. The DNA for the CDR3 is TGTGCCAGCTCCCGGGTCCCTAACTATGGCTACACCTTC. Its translation is CASSRVPNYGYTF.

The chain uses TRBV18 and TRBJ2-7, with 8 bases that match TRBD1. Germline V gene data show CDR1 as KGHSH and CDR2 as LQKENI. The CDR3 extends over 14 amino acids. CDR3 amino acids: CASSPSDGNRGILV. CDR3 bases: TGTGCCAGCTCACCATCGGACGGGAACAGGGGGATACTGGTC.

This chain's CDR3 is CASSPKQNYNEQFF. Here the CDR3 DNA reads TGCGCCAGCAGCCCGAAACAGAACTACAATGAGCAGTTCTTC. The V gene is TRBV4-3, the J gene TRBJ2-1, with unresolved D. The V gene's germline CDR1 is LGHNA and CDR2 YSLEER. Deletions cut 4 bases from V and 3 bases from J, with 10 bases between. This CDR3 is 14 amino acids long.